The clone carrying this TCR beta chain was detected many times. Its antigen is unknown. From roughly 400 ng of RNA, a library with molecular barcoded alpha/delta and beta/gamma adaptors was made. TCRdb passed the reads through MiXCR, listing each CDR3 protein once. The data contain 20,000 to 30,000 distinct CDR3 sequences, 20% to 25% of them seen just once; the ten biggest clones take up 15% to 20%. The entry originates in a study of read filtering for tumor transcriptome and immune sequencing. Study-level findings and limits: The sorted CD138-negative fraction was a mixed bone marrow immune population, not purified T cells.

The receptor was derived from a donor aged 40 or older with multiple myeloma. Material: a population of CD138-negative cells sorted from bone marrow.

CDR3 loop: CASSPGTGGSAFF. The CDR3 coding sequence is TGTGCCAGCTCACCCGGGACAGGGGGCTCGGCTTTCTTT. This chain links TRBV18 with TRBJ1-1; 12 bases line up with TRBD1. The CDR3 covers 13 residues. The germline V gene encodes CDR1 KGHSH and CDR2 LQKENI. V dropped 3 bases and J dropped 11; count of bases not matched to a gene: 4. Supplemented by reference TRBV18 and TRBJ1-1, the full variable domain reads NAGVMQNPRHLVRRRGQEARLRCSPMKGHSHVYWYRQLPEEGLKFMVYLQKENIIDESGMPKERFSAEFPKEGPSILRIQQVVRGDSAAYFCASSPGTGGSAFFGQGTRLTVV.